One and the same sample provided the 27 T cell receptor beta chains below, sequenced in a study of CD8+ T cells in alopecia areata. Investigators isolated RNA and reverse transcribed it into cDNA to act as the sequencing template. Only in-frame clones appear in the TCRdb table, and some are missing; sequencing was by immunoSEQ multiplex PCR. The repertoire includes some 130,000 clones, around 50% of them detected once, and about 6.8% sits in the top ten. Source: CD4+ T cells sorted from blood, taken at week 0. The receptors here all came from a human donor with alopecia areata.

This clone turned up a few times. The genes are TRBV29-1 and TRBJ2-1; D is unclear. The ends were cut back, 7 bases at V and 9 bases at J, with 19 bases in the middle. The CDR3 covers 13 residues. Germline CDR1 is SQVTM and CDR2 is ANQGSEA. CDR3 region: CSATLLGFSEQFF. CDR3 bases: TGCAGCGCCACCCTTTTGGGGTTTAGTGAGCAGTTCTTC.

The V gene is TRBV25-1, the J gene TRBJ1-6, with D perhaps matching TRBD1 (5 bases). CDR3 size: 13 residues. V was pared by 6 bases and J by 8 bases, with 11 bases between. CDR1 is MGHDK and CDR2 is SYGVNS in the germline V gene. The CDR3 protein is CASRGVGHSPLHF. In DNA, the CDR3 is TGTGCCAGCAGAGGGGTGGGACATTCACCCCTCCACTTT.

V usage is TRBV11-2 and J usage is TRBJ1-1; D call uncertain. The germline V and J ends were trimmed by 4 bases and 5 bases, with 17 bases remaining between them. This CDR3 contains 15 residues. CDR1 and CDR2 from the germline V gene are SGHAT and FQNNGV. CDR3: CASSSLRQGYTEAFF. In DNA form, the CDR3 reads TGTGCCAGCAGCTCTCTTCGCCAAGGGTATACTGAAGCTTTCTTT.

The rearrangement uses TRBV29-1 and TRBJ2-5; 7 bases map to TRBD1. Germline assignment: CDR1 SQVTM and CDR2 ANQGSEA. This CDR3 is 12 amino acids long. J lost 5 bases, V lost 7 bases, and 7 bases had no gene match. The CDR3 sequence is CSGMTGPETQYF. CDR3 sequence (DNA): TGCAGCGGTATGACAGGGCCGGAGACCCAGTACTTC.

This chain links TRBV9 with TRBJ2-2, with 10 positions matching TRBD2. Germline V gene sequence: CDR1 SGDLS, CDR2 YYNGEE. J lost 1 base, V lost 0 bases, and 6 bases had no gene match. The CDR3 is 18 residues long. CDR3: CASSVGLAGDLNTGELFF. CDR3 coding DNA: TGTGCCAGCAGCGTAGGGCTAGCGGGGGACCTGAACACCGGGGAGCTGTTTTTT. Combining the CDR3 with reference TRBV9 and TRBJ2-2 gives the whole variable domain DSGVTQTPKHLITATGQRVTLRCSPRSGDLSVYWYQQSLDQGLQFLIQYYNGEERAKGNILERFSAQQFPDLHSELNLSSLELGDSALYFCASSVGLAGDLNTGELFFGEGSRLTVL.

The gene calls are TRBV4-2 and TRBJ1-6; a possible D gene is TRBD1 (5 bases). The germline V and J ends were trimmed by 1 base and 5 bases, with 15 bases remaining between them. Germline V lookup: CDR1 LGHNA, CDR2 YNFKEQ. This CDR3 contains 17 residues. The CDR3 DNA reads as TGTGCCAGCAGCCAAGGCTGGTTGATACAGGATAATTCACCCCTCCACTTT. The encoded protein is CASSQGWLIQDNSPLHF.

This sequence joins TRBV19 and TRBJ1-1; tentatively, D is TRBD1 (5 bases). This CDR3 comprises 14 residues. Germline V gene data show CDR1 as LNHDA and CDR2 as SQIVND (reference sequence). Trimming cost V 8 bases and J 1 base, with 14 bases left between them. The CDR3 spells CASSSGASNTEAFF. CDR3 bases: TGTGCCAGTTCGTCCGGGGCGTCGAACACTGAAGCTTTCTTT. Looking up the rest from reference TRBV19 and TRBJ1-1 gives the full variable domain: DGGITQSPKYLFRKEGQNVTLSCEQNLNHDAMYWYRQDPGQGLRLIYYSQIVNDFQKGDIAEGYSVSREKKESFPLTVTSAQKNPTAFYLCASSSGASNTEAFFGQGTRLTVV.

The chain employs TRBV30 and TRBJ1-1; the D gene is possibly TRBD1 (6 bases). The CDR3 spans 12 residues. Germline V gives CDR1 GTSNPN, CDR2 SVGIG (reference sequence). V dropped 7 bases and J dropped 1 base, with 10 bases sitting between them. CDR3 protein: CAYRDGNTEAFF. CDR3 in DNA: TGTGCCTACAGGGATGGGAACACTGAAGCTTTCTTT.

The rearrangement links TRBV4-1 to TRBJ1-2; D unclear. Germline lookup yields CDR1 MGHRA and CDR2 YSYEKL. The CDR3 totals 13 residues. V shed 0 bases and J shed 4 bases, with 6 bases lying between them. CDR3 in DNA: TGCGCCAGCAGCCAAGACGGATTCTATGGCTACACCTTC. It specifies CASSQDGFYGYTF.

V usage is TRBV2 and J usage is TRBJ1-5, with a tentative D call TRBD1 (5 bases). The V end lost 4 bases, the J end lost 5 bases, and 12 bases lay between the germline ends. There are 14 residues in the CDR3. Germline V gene sequence: CDR1 SNHLY, CDR2 FYNNEI. For the CDR3, the DNA is TGTGCCAGCAGTGCGGTAAGGGACCATCAGCCCCAGCATTTT. Protein sequence: CASSAVRDHQPQHF.

This clone showed up just a few times. This chain joins TRBV27 and TRBJ1-2, with 7 bases fitting TRBD1. CDR3 size: 14 residues. Trimming took 6 bases from V and 3 from J; bases not matched to a gene: 7. Germline V gives CDR1 MNHEY, CDR2 SMNVEV (reference sequence). The CDR3 DNA follows: TGTGCCAGCAGACCGGGACAGTTGGACTATGGCTACACCTTC. This encodes CASRPGQLDYGYTF.

This clone was seen only a few times. The chain links TRBV18 to TRBJ2-1, with D perhaps being TRBD1 or TRBD2 (5 bases each). Germline CDR1 reads KGHSH; CDR2 reads LQKENI. Between the trimmed V and J ends, which lost 2 bases and 0 bases, there was a span of 8 bases. This CDR3 is 15 amino acids long. The CDR3 coding sequence is TGTGCCAGCTCACCAGTGGGGACCTCCTACAATGAGCAGTTCTTC. Protein sequence: CASSPVGTSYNEQFF.

The chain is built from TRBV30 and TRBJ1-2; 7 nucleotides match TRBD1. Germline V gene lookup returns CDR1 GTSNPN and CDR2 SVGIG (reference sequence). CDR3 length: 14 residues. After removal of 4 bases from V and 7 bases from J, the junction contained 12 bases not matched to a gene. CDR3 nucleotides: TGTGCCTGGACCCAAACAGGGGATGGGCTTGGCTACACCTTC. It yields the protein CAWTQTGDGLGYTF.

The genes are TRBV10-1 and TRBJ2-2; 8 bases align to TRBD2. The germline V gene has CDR1 WNHNN and CDR2 SYGVQD (reference sequence). V shed 3 bases and J 7 bases; nucleotides not matched to a gene: 16. The CDR3 totals 18 residues. The chain's CDR3 is CASSDLGGGNHPDGELFF. In nucleotides, the CDR3 is TGCGCCAGCAGTGATCTCGGCGGGGGGAACCACCCGGACGGGGAGCTGTTTTTT.

V gene TRBV7-9 combines with J gene TRBJ2-3; 11 nucleotides match TRBD2. Germline V gene sequence: CDR1 SEHNR, CDR2 FQNEAQ (reference sequence). This CDR3 has 15 residues. Trimming took 5 bases from V and 4 from J; bases not matched to a gene: 5. The CDR3 reads CASSNSGGASDTQYF. The CDR3 DNA sequence: TGTGCCAGCAGCAATAGCGGGGGGGCATCAGATACGCAGTATTTT.

The gene calls are TRBV29-1 and TRBJ1-2, with TRBD1 identical over 7 bases. Germline lookup yields CDR1 SQVTM and CDR2 ANQGSEA. The CDR3 covers 13 residues. V was clipped by 5 bases and J by 3 bases; unmatched bases: 6. Here the CDR3 DNA reads TGCAGCGTTTCCGGAGGGGGCGACTATGGCTACACCTTC. Encoded protein: CSVSGGGDYGYTF.

This clone was detected only a few times. This sequence joins TRBV5-1 and TRBJ2-5; 10 nucleotides agree with TRBD1. The junction had 8 bases not matched to a gene; V was cut back by 4 bases and J by 5 bases. This CDR3 is 15 amino acids long. Germline-derived CDR1 and CDR2 are SGHRS and YFSETQ. The CDR3 is CASSHDRGRAETQYF. The CDR3 DNA sequence: TGCGCCAGCAGCCATGACAGGGGGCGCGCGGAGACCCAGTACTTC.

The rearrangement uses TRBV2 and TRBJ2-6; TRBD1 agrees at 9 bases. Trimming cost V 6 bases and J 3 bases; bases outside gene matches: 6. The germline gives CDR1 SNHLY, CDR2 FYNNEI. The CDR3 runs 16 residues. The DNA of the CDR3 is TGTGCCAGCAGGGGGACAGGGAGATTTGGGGCCAACGTCCTGACTTTC. Residues: CASRGTGRFGANVLTF. Full variable domain (remainder filled in from reference TRBV2 and TRBJ2-6): EPEVTQTPSHQVTQMGQEVILRCVPISNHLYFYWYRQILGQKVEFLVSFYNNEISEKSEIFDDQFSVERPDGSNFTLKIRSTKLEDSAMYFCASRGTGRFGANVLTFGAGSRLTVL.

J is TRBJ2-3 and V is TRBV4-1; D uncertain. CDR1 and CDR2 (germline): MGHRA, YSYEKL. The CDR3 is made up of 14 amino acids. Trimming left V 1 base short and J 2 bases short, with 7 bases between. CDR3 sequence reads: CASSQAPVTDTQYF. The CDR3 DNA is TGCGCCAGCAGCCAAGCTCCCGTCACAGATACGCAGTATTTT.

The chain employs TRBV4-2 and TRBJ2-1; D is perhaps TRBD1 (6 bases). V gave up 0 bases and J gave up 7 bases, with 13 bases separating them. Germline CDR1 LGHNA, CDR2 YNFKEQ. This CDR3 contains 15 residues. The CDR3 DNA sequence: TGTGCCAGCAGCCAAGAACCGACAGGCGGGAATGAGCAGTTCTTC. Translating it yields CASSQEPTGGNEQFF.

The V and J genes are TRBV6-5 and TRBJ1-1; D remains ambiguous. The CDR3 has 12 residues. Per germline, CDR1 MNHEY and CDR2 SVGAGI. The V and J ends lost 4 bases and 4 bases respectively, with 7 bases between them. The CDR3 here is CASSSLRTEAFF. The CDR3 DNA reads as TGTGCCAGCAGTTCGCTTCGCACTGAAGCTTTCTTT.

This sequence joins TRBV13 and TRBJ1-4; the match to TRBD1 covers 8 bases. The J segment lost 3 bases and the V segment lost 5 bases, leaving 5 bases of the junction unmatched. The V gene's germline CDR1 is PRHDT and CDR2 FYEKMQ (reference sequence). This CDR3 is 15 amino acids long. CDR3 region: CASSLRTGSNEKLFF. DNA for the CDR3: TGTGCCAGCAGCCTACGGACAGGGTCTAATGAAAAACTGTTTTTT.

The rearrangement joins TRBV4-1 to TRBJ2-2; no definite D call. Trimming pared 0 bases from V and 6 bases from J, leaving 2 bases between. CDR3 length: 12 amino acids. CDR1 and CDR2 from the germline V gene are MGHRA and YSYEKL. The CDR3 region is CASSQEPGELFF. The CDR3 DNA reads TGCGCCAGCAGCCAAGAGCCCGGGGAGCTGTTTTTT.

V is TRBV6-1 and J is TRBJ1-1; D remains unclear. Germline assignment: CDR1 MNHNS and CDR2 SASEGT. The CDR3 consists of 13 residues. V was shortened by 6 bases and J by 3 bases, with 11 bases between the two germline ends. The CDR3 is CASRRQMDTEAFF. The CDR3 DNA is TGTGCCAGCAGGCGCCAGATGGACACTGAAGCTTTCTTT.

This rearrangement joins TRBV2 to TRBJ2-5, with D tentatively TRBD2 (5 bases). The germline gives CDR1 SNHLY, CDR2 FYNNEI. V was pared by 5 bases and J by 5 bases, with 18 bases between. The CDR3 totals 15 residues. The CDR3 nucleotides are TGTGCCAGCAGTACCCGACTCTTGGGCGGGGAGACCCAGTACTTC. Translation: CASSTRLLGGETQYF. Using reference TRBV2 and TRBJ2-5 for the parts outside the CDR3, the full variable domain is EPEVTQTPSHQVTQMGQEVILRCVPISNHLYFYWYRQILGQKVEFLVSFYNNEISEKSEIFDDQFSVERPDGSNFTLKIRSTKLEDSAMYFCASSTRLLGGETQYFGPGTRLLVL.

In its sample, this clone was seen a few times. This rearrangement joins TRBV14 to TRBJ1-2; tentatively, D is TRBD1 (6 bases). Trimming removed 1 base at V and 5 bases at J, with 8 bases between. Germline lookup yields CDR1 SGHDN and CDR2 FVKESK. The CDR3 spans 13 residues. CDR3 sequence (DNA): TGTGCCAGCAGCCAAGGCACAGGGTATGGCTACACCTTC. This translates into CASSQGTGYGYTF.

The chain links TRBV30 to TRBJ2-5, with TRBD2 matching over 7 bases. Germline lookup yields CDR1 GTSNPN and CDR2 SVGIG (reference sequence). The CDR3 sequence is 15 residues long. V lost 3 bases and J lost 0; bases outside the gene matches: 7. The CDR3 region is CAWRDRGSHQETQYF. The DNA of the CDR3 is TGTGCCTGGAGAGACCGCGGGAGCCACCAAGAGACCCAGTACTTC.